The following is a T cell receptor beta chain sequence with its context. The antigen this receptor binds is unknown. Base qualities were left out, and no much larger clone turns up one base away. The germline ends are 11 bases apart after V is trimmed by 5 bases and J by 5 bases. According to the germline V gene, CDR1 reads SGHVS and CDR2 reads FNYEAQ. The CDR3 contains 13 residues, cysteine and phenylalanine counted. Solely the CDR3 DNA is kept, with 39 bases framed from the first base. This entry belongs to a study of blood T cells in healthy people across ages (dated by TCRdb to about 2015). Some background on the complete study: In model experiments, roughly one uniquely barcoded TCR beta cDNA molecule per two T cells was captured by template switching. The study measured age-related changes in TCR beta repertoire diversity using deep sequencing normalized with unique cDNA molecular identifiers. The donors were divided into four age groups: young (average about 15 years), middle-aged (approximately 39), aged (around 59) and long-lived (approximately 74). To avoid experimental bias, donors of different ages were randomly spread across the sequencing lanes. Using the same blood draw, the study looked at two additional independent replicas of 1 million unique cDNA reads for two donors, one aged 18 to 30 and the other aged 80 or older. Overall study outcomes, separate from this receptor: Bulk unsorted PBMC profiling prevented conclusive comparison of naive and antigen-experienced compartments. Compared with the aged group, more naive CD4+ T cells, fewer expanded clones and increased TCR diversity were shown by the long-lived group, suggesting age selection. Observed TCR beta diversity per million T cells fell roughly linearly with age, and a significant reduction was already apparent by age roughly 40. A strong correlation was found between observed TCR beta diversity and the percentage of naive T cells measured by flow cytometry. Because donor CMV infection status was unknown, age-related changes in expanded clonotypes were potentially confounded. Estimates of total diversity based on one million sequenced T cells were considered lower bounds and underestimates.

Donors were a few dozen systemically healthy Caucasian individuals from Russia aged roughly 6 to 95 years. Each donor gave approximately 10 milliliters of peripheral blood, collected into EDTA-treated Vacutainer tubes. Ficoll-Paque density-gradient centrifugation was used to isolate PBMCs, with at least 7 million per sample. Total RNA, at least 5 micrograms per sample, was extracted from PBMCs with Trizol reagent. For every donor, flow cytometry on a PBMC aliquot measured the percentage of naive CD45RAhigh/CD27high T cells. Libraries came from 5' RACE. Sequencing used an Illumina HiSeq 2500. A second roughly 6 to 11 cycle PCR used a sample-barcoded 5' primer and a J-beta primer mix. A unique molecular identifier was introduced onto each TCR beta cDNA molecule by a template-switch 5' adaptor carrying 12 random nucleotides. Each sample yielded at least 3 million CDR3-containing paired-end reads. First-strand cDNA synthesis was performed from all RNA using the Mint cDNA synthesis kit, with priming by a TRBC-specific oligonucleotide. After uracil-DNA glycosylase treatment, a first 18-cycle PCR used universal primers M1SS and BC2_uni_R on all cDNA. Processing in the source paper ran as follows. Each sample was normalized by randomly selecting 1 million high-quality reads, each carrying a distinct molecular identifier. Reads sharing molecular identifiers were discarded rather than binned into consensus sequences. MiTCR, run with a Q25 quality threshold and the strictest error-elimination algorithm, handled CDR3 identification, clonotype clustering and error correction. Lower-bound total TCR beta diversity was estimated with a nonparametric unseen species model using Euler transformation. The public reads were run again by TCRdb, first through fastp at Q25 and then through MiXCR, and only productive beta chains were kept. CDR3 protein duplicates are merged, each entry listing the most common genes and DNA. TCRdb, not the authors, supplied the V and J calls. This sample holds about 1 million distinct CDR3 sequences; over 35% were observed only once. 15% to 20% of the sample rests with the top ten.

What was sequenced was blood. This clonotype was sampled from an older woman in good health. The chain links TRBV7-6 with TRBJ2-3; a tentative D match to TRBD2 spans 6 bases. The CDR3 reads as follows: CASSQTSRDTQYF. The bases read TGTGCCAGCAGCCAGACTAGTAGAGATACGCAGTATTTT.